A single sample gave rise to the 27 T cell receptor beta chains below, sequenced in a study of T cell changes during pregnancy in multiple sclerosis (dated 2019 in TCRdb). Library prep was done by the immunoSEQ multiplex PCR assay. TCRdb mirrors the immuneACCESS table, restricted to in-frame sequences. Some clones are absent from its copies; in checked studies, under half trace to an unresolved V gene, and the reason for the others is unknown. The sample contains tens of thousands of clones, about nine tenths of them found a single time. The ten largest clones capture 0.9% to 1.5% of the sample. The sample consisted of CD4+ T cells from peripheral blood mononuclear cells, taken in the second trimester of pregnancy. The source is a female donor with multiple sclerosis, enrolled in a pregnancy study.

This clone was detected only a few times. The chain uses TRBV2 and TRBJ1-2, with D uncertain. Germline loops: CDR1 SNHLY, CDR2 FYNNEI. Deletions cut 7 bases from V and 5 bases from J, with 8 bases between. This CDR3 spans 11 amino acids. For the CDR3, the DNA is TGTGCCAGCAAGGACTTTTATGGCTACACCTTC. This codes for CASKDFYGYTF.

CDR3 loop: CASSPGTVNSYEQYF. CDR3 nucleotide sequence: TGTGCCAGCAGCCCAGGGACAGTAAACTCCTACGAGCAGTACTTC. The chain uses TRBV5-4 and TRBJ2-7, with 7 bases aligning to TRBD1. The germline V gene has CDR1 SGHNT and CDR2 YYREEE (reference sequence). With V trimmed by 4 bases and J by 0 bases, 7 bases remained unmatched. This CDR3 comprises 15 residues.

This clone was detected once. V gene TRBV28 combines with J gene TRBJ2-7, with 13 bases matching TRBD2. Trimming at V came to 6 bases and at J to 7 bases, leaving 9 bases not matched to a gene. The CDR3 spans 15 residues. In germline, CDR1 is MDHEN, CDR2 SYDVKM. The DNA for the CDR3 is TGTGCCAGCAGCCGCCGGACTAGCGGGAGAGAGGAGCAGTACTTC. Encoded protein: CASSRRTSGREEQYF.

This chain uses TRBV29-1 with TRBJ2-7; 9 bases agree with TRBD2. The CDR3 has 16 residues. Germline CDR1 SQVTM, CDR2 ANQGSEA. V trimming: 1 base; J trimming: 0 bases; junction bases outside the gene matches: 7. The CDR3, as DNA: TGCAGCGTTGAAGGAATGTGTAGCGGGAGCTCCTACGAGCAGTACTTC. It specifies CSVEGMCSGSSYEQYF.

This clone came up once. This sequence joins TRBV20-1 and TRBJ2-1, with D uncertain. The V end was cut by 6 bases, the J end by 8 bases, with 8 bases between. Germline CDR1 is DFQATT and CDR2 is SNEGSKA (reference sequence). CDR3 length: 10 amino acids. CDR3 bases: TGCAGTGCCCACCGCGATGAGCAGTTCTTC. Amino acids: CSAHRDEQFF.

This chain links TRBV19 with TRBJ2-3, with D possibly TRBD2 on 6 matching bases. Between the trimmed V and J ends, which lost 8 bases and 5 bases, there was a span of 17 bases. Germline V CDR1 and CDR2: LNHDA, SQIVND (reference sequence). The CDR3 consists of 14 residues. CDR3 in amino acids: CASGLPGAGDTQYF. The DNA of the CDR3 is TGTGCCAGTGGACTGCCTGGAGCGGGAGATACGCAGTATTTT.

This chain uses TRBV28 with TRBJ1-1; D remains unclear. With 8 bases removed from V and 3 bases from J, the gap between germline ends came to 7 bases. CDR3 size: 11 residues. Germline V gives CDR1 MDHEN, CDR2 SYDVKM. The CDR3 region has the DNA TGTGCCAGCGGCCTGGACACTGAAGCTTTCTTT. It yields the protein CASGLDTEAFF.

The V gene is TRBV27, the J gene TRBJ2-1; D gene uncertain. The CDR3 runs to 13 residues. The V gene lost 6 bases and the J gene lost 4 bases, with 10 bases spanning the gap. The germline V gene encodes CDR1 MNHEY and CDR2 SMNVEV (reference sequence). CDR3 protein: CASRSGSYNEQFF. In DNA, the CDR3 is TGTGCCAGCAGGTCCGGGTCTTACAATGAGCAGTTCTTC.

Only one count was recorded for this clone. V gene TRBV5-6 combines with J gene TRBJ2-3; possible D gene TRBD2, 5 bases. This CDR3 has 15 residues. CDR1 and CDR2 from the germline V gene are SGHDT and YYEEEE. Trimming cost V 0 bases and J 5 bases, with 13 bases left between them. CDR3 in amino acids: CASSLGASGRDTQYF. CDR3 sequence (DNA): TGTGCCAGCAGCTTGGGGGCGTCGGGAAGAGATACGCAGTATTTT.

The chain recombines TRBV13 with TRBJ2-3, with 7 bases that match TRBD2. The CDR3 has 15 amino acids. J lost 3 bases, V lost 5 bases, and 8 bases had no gene match. In germline, CDR1 is PRHDT, CDR2 FYEKMQ (reference sequence). In nucleotides, the CDR3 is TGTGCCAGCAGCCTCCTGGGAGGGCCAACAGATACGCAGTATTTT. Its protein is CASSLLGGPTDTQYF.

DNA for the CDR3: TGTGCCAGCAGTCCCACTAGTATGAACACCGGGGAGCTGTTTTTT. Residues: CASSPTSMNTGELFF. The rearrangement links TRBV6-4 to TRBJ2-2; D perhaps matches TRBD2 (5 bases). V gave up 5 bases and J gave up 1 base, with 11 bases separating them. Germline loops: CDR1 MRHNA, CDR2 SNTAGT. This CDR3 has 15 amino acids.

This clone was picked up one time. The chain joins TRBV4-2 to TRBJ2-2; TRBD2 might be the D (7 bases). Per the germline V gene, CDR1 is LGHNA and CDR2 is YNFKEQ. The V and J ends lost 8 bases and 4 bases respectively, with 11 bases between them. The CDR3 runs 13 residues. CDR3 protein: CASWGGRTGELFF. CDR3 bases: TGTGCCAGCTGGGGGGGGCGCACCGGGGAGCTGTTTTTT.

This clone came up many times. The chain carries TRBV6-6 and TRBJ2-7; TRBD1 agrees at 8 bases. The CDR3 extends over 15 amino acids. The V segment lost 5 bases and the J segment 0 bases; nucleotides outside the gene matches: 6. Germline values: CDR1 MNHNY, CDR2 SVGAGI (reference sequence). CDR3 residues: CASSSRQGHSYEQYF. The CDR3 nucleotides are TGTGCCAGCAGTAGCCGACAGGGGCACTCCTACGAGCAGTACTTC.

The chain couples TRBV10-3 to TRBJ2-3; TRBD1 aligns across 9 bases. Per the germline V gene, CDR1 is ENHRY and CDR2 is SYGVKD. This CDR3 spans 16 amino acids. Trimming at V came to 7 bases and at J to 2 bases, leaving 10 bases not matched to a gene. The CDR3 protein is CAIIFVRDRVTDTQYF. The DNA for the CDR3 is TGTGCCATCATATTTGTCCGGGACAGGGTCACAGATACGCAGTATTTT.

A few counts support this clone. The chain carries TRBV19 and TRBJ1-5, with 7 bases lining up with TRBD1. Germline V gives CDR1 LNHDA, CDR2 SQIVND (reference sequence). Unmatched junction bases numbered 7, after V lost 7 bases and J lost 4 bases. The CDR3 is 14 amino acids. The CDR3 protein is CASNGQAGNQPQHF. Written as DNA, the CDR3 is TGTGCCAGTAACGGACAGGCGGGGAATCAGCCCCAGCATTTT.

The V gene is TRBV27, the J gene TRBJ2-1; 10 bases match TRBD2. This CDR3 is 17 amino acids long. V was pared by 4 bases and J by 9 bases, with 15 bases of the junction left unmatched. The germline CDR1 and CDR2 sequences are MNHEY and SMNVEV (reference sequence). The CDR3 reads CASSSLRTSGPGGEQFF. In DNA form, the CDR3 reads TGTGCCAGCAGTTCATTGCGGACTAGCGGACCCGGAGGTGAGCAGTTCTTC.

Only a few counts were recorded for this clone. This rearrangement joins TRBV6-5 to TRBJ1-5, with 8 bases lining up with TRBD1. Germline CDR1 reads MNHEY; CDR2 reads SVGAGI. There are 15 residues in the CDR3. V lost 6 bases and J lost 6; bases outside the gene matches: 10. Here the CDR3 DNA reads TGTGCCAGCAGACAAGGACAGGGTCAGAGTCAGCCCCAGCATTTT. It specifies CASRQGQGQSQPQHF.

V and J are TRBV6-5 and TRBJ2-2; D unresolved. The germline gives CDR1 MNHEY, CDR2 SVGAGI. Trimming pared 8 bases from V and 3 bases from J, leaving 13 bases between. This CDR3 region has 14 residues. DNA of the CDR3: TGTGCCAGCCGATTGCCGAGATACACCGGGGAGCTGTTTTTT. This codes for CASRLPRYTGELFF.

J is TRBJ2-2 and V is TRBV5-5; D may be TRBD2 (5 bases). Germline V gene lookup returns CDR1 SGHKS and CDR2 YYEKEE (reference sequence). The length of the CDR3 is 14 residues. V was cut by 4 bases and J by 3 bases, with 10 bases left in between. CDR3 nucleotides: TGTGCCAGCAGCCGTTCGGGGTACACCGGGGAGCTGTTTTTT. Its translation is CASSRSGYTGELFF.

V gene TRBV4-3 combines with J gene TRBJ2-3; 12 nucleotides line up with TRBD2. From germline, CDR1 is LGHNA and CDR2 YSLEER. V trimming: 0 bases; J trimming: 4 bases; junction bases outside the gene matches: 8. CDR3 length: 18 residues. CDR3 bases: TGCGCCAGCAGCCAAGATCAGGGAGCTAGCGGGAGGGCAGATACGCAGTATTTT. Protein sequence: CASSQDQGASGRADTQYF.

The V call is TRBV30, the J call TRBJ1-1; 9 positions match TRBD1. This CDR3 is built from 13 residues. CDR1 is GTSNPN, CDR2 SVGIG, per germline (reference sequence). The junction had 9 bases not matched to a gene; V was cut back by 6 bases and J by 7 bases. CDR3 amino acids: CACPGQGAIEAFF. For the CDR3, the DNA is TGTGCCTGCCCGGGACAGGGAGCTATTGAAGCTTTCTTT.

In this sample, this clone turned up once. The V call is TRBV19, the J call TRBJ1-5; D is undetermined. V was clipped by 7 bases and J by 3 bases, with 10 bases between them. The germline CDR1 and CDR2 sequences are LNHDA and SQIVND (reference sequence). The CDR3 runs to 13 residues. CDR3 sequence: CASKPGDNQPQHF. As DNA, the CDR3 is TGTGCCAGTAAGCCGGGAGACAATCAGCCCCAGCATTTT.

The CDR3 bases are TGTGCCAGCAGTTTAAGTTTGCTAGCGGGAGCTACCGGGGAGCTGTTTTTT. Amino acids: CASSLSLLAGATGELFF. V and J are TRBV28 and TRBJ2-2; 10 nucleotides line up with TRBD2. The V segment lost 2 bases and the J segment 5 bases; nucleotides outside the gene matches: 8. The CDR3 consists of 17 residues. Germline V lookup: CDR1 MDHEN, CDR2 SYDVKM.

The V call is TRBV5-4, the J call TRBJ2-1; possible D gene TRBD2, 6 bases. V was cut by 0 bases and J by 5 bases, with 15 bases left in between. The CDR3 length is 16 residues. Germline CDR1 and CDR2: SGHNT and YYREEE (reference sequence). CDR3 nucleotides: TGTGCCAGCAGCTTGGCCCGGGTTAGCGGCAACAATGAGCAGTTCTTC. This codes for CASSLARVSGNNEQFF.

The V and J genes are TRBV6-1 and TRBJ2-1; D perhaps matches TRBD2 (6 bases). This CDR3 is built from 13 residues. CDR1 is MNHNS, CDR2 SASEGT, per germline. V was shortened by 4 bases and J by 9 bases, with 13 bases between the two germline ends. This CDR3 reads CASSVRELGEQFF. CDR3 DNA: TGTGCCAGCAGTGTTCGGGAGCTCGGTGAGCAGTTCTTC.

This sequence joins TRBV7-2 and TRBJ2-3; no firm D call. Trimming took off 3 bases at V and 3 bases at J, with 7 bases between the two ends. Germline-derived CDR1 and CDR2 are SGHTA and FQGNSA. The CDR3 is 13 amino acids. The CDR3 reads CASSFLFTDTQYF. DNA of the CDR3: TGTGCCAGCAGCTTCCTTTTTACAGATACGCAGTATTTT.

The chain joins TRBV21-1 to TRBJ2-5; the table's D call, TRBD2, has no DNA check behind it. TRBV21-1 is annotated as a pseudogene. The CDR3 sequence is 19 residues long. The CDR3 nucleotides are TGTGCCAGCAGCAAAGCGGACGAGGAGGCAGACATAAACCAAGAGACCCAGTACTTC. This gives the protein CASSKADEEADINQETQYF.